This T cell receptor (beta chain) stems from a study of regulatory T cells in long-lasting Graves disease. Study background: The study counted Graves' disease as persistent given over 5 years of antithyroid drugs and positive TSH receptor antibodies. Study-level findings and limits: Persistent-disease Graves' patients showed less TCR diversity than new cases. Because few samples were included, accuracy may have been lower. Clonotypes that were public and shared totalled some 2,900 in persistent patients versus over 800 in new patients.

The CDR3 covers 16 residues. Germline V gives CDR1 MNHNS, CDR2 SASEGT. Trimming cost V 7 bases and J 0 bases, with 19 bases left between them. Stated time point: persistent/refractory GD, antithyroid drugs over 5 years with positive TRAb. Construction of the TCR library relied on RNA isolated from PBMCs. CDR3 regions were amplified by Arm-PCR using iRepertoire HTBI primers to build TCR beta libraries. TCRdb re-called the multiplex PCR reads with MiXCR, one entry per CDR3 protein. The sample has some 450,000 distinct CDR3 sequences, 23% seen once. This clonotype has more than one count but fewer than ten. Antigen specificity is unknown.

The V and J genes are TRBV6-1 and TRBJ2-7; D is unresolved. The sequence was obtained from a female donor with Graves disease. The material sequenced was peripheral blood mononuclear cells (PBMCs), taken when the disease was refractory, from a patient treated with antithyroid drugs. As DNA, the CDR3 is TGTGCCAGCACCTCTACTATCCCGGGTTCCTCCTACGAGCAGTACTTC. Translated: CASTSTIPGSSYEQYF.